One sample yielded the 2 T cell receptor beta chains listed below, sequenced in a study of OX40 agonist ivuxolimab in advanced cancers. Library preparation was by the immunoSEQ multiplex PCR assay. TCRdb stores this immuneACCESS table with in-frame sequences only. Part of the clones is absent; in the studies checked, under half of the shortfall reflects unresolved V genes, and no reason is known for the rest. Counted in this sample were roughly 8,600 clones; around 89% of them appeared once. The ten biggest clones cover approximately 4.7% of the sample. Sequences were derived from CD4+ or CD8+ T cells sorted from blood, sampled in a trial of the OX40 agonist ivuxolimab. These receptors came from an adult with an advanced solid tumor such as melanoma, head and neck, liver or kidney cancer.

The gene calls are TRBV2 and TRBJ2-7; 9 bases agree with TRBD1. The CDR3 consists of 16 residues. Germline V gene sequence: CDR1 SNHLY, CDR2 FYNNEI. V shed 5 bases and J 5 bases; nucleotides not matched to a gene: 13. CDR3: CASSPSPRTGVHEQYV. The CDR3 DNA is TGTGCCAGCAGTCCCTCCCCCCGGACAGGGGTCCACGAGCAGTACGTC.

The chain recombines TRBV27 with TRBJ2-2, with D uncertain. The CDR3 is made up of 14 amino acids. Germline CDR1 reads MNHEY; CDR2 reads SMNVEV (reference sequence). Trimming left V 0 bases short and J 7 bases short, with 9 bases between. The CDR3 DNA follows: TGTGCCAGCAGTTTATCGAGGAGTGTCGGGGAGCTGTTTTTT. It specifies CASSLSRSVGELFF.